This T cell receptor (beta chain) was recovered during a study of response to subunit inactivated influenza vaccine. Study-wide results and caveats: Authors suggested each seasonal influenza vaccination recruits few new T cells.

Trimming removed 0 bases from V and 3 bases from J; junction bases left unmatched: 10. Germline values: CDR1 DFQATT, CDR2 SNEGSKA (reference sequence). This CDR3 spans 16 amino acids. Concerning this clonotype: The antigen remains unidentified.

Using its own MiXCR run on the RT-PCR reads, TCRdb lists one record per CDR3 protein. Among under 200,000 distinct CDR3 sequences listed, around 10% were seen once. The sample was CD8+ T cells sorted from PBMCs, taken less than 30 months after vaccination. V gene TRBV20-1 combines with J gene TRBJ2-7; TRBD2 matches 8 bases. The receptor comes from a man aged 50-75 years who received an inactivated influenza vaccine. The CDR3 sequence: CSARDLLAEIHYEQYF. As DNA, the CDR3 is TGCAGTGCTAGAGATTTACTAGCGGAGATCCACTACGAGCAGTACTTC.